A single sample is the source of the 15 T cell receptor beta chains below, sequenced in a study of T-cell memory formation after mild COVID-19. In TCRdb, the 5' RACE reads were re-called with MiXCR into one record per CDR3 protein. The data contain under 200,000 distinct CDR3 sequences, 10% to 15% of them singletons. Sequenced material: PBMCs or a T cell subset sorted from them (not recorded which). The receptors derive from a man younger than 35 who had mild COVID-19 (a few samples of this study predate the infection). Cell type and time point are not known.

This clonotype has just a few counts. The chain uses TRBV11-2 and TRBJ1-6, with 9 bases aligning to TRBD1. The CDR3 has 16 residues. Germline CDR1 and CDR2: SGHAT and FQNNGV. The V segment lost 4 bases and the J segment 4 bases; nucleotides outside the gene matches: 5. CDR3 protein: CASSSSDRGYNSPLHF. For the CDR3, the DNA is TGTGCCAGCAGCTCATCGGACAGGGGATATAATTCACCCCTCCACTTT.

This clonotype was found a few times. The gene calls are TRBV4-3 and TRBJ2-5; 8 bases map to TRBD2. The V gene end was trimmed by 2 bases and the J gene end by 1 base; junction bases not matched to a gene: 12. Per the germline V gene, CDR1 is LGHNA and CDR2 is YSLEER. This CDR3 has 18 amino acids. The CDR3 sequence: CASSQTAGGQTFQETQYF. CDR3 DNA sequence: TGCGCCAGCAGCCAAACCGCGGGAGGACAGACCTTCCAAGAGACCCAGTACTTC.

The sample holds one count of this clonotype. Here the CDR3 DNA reads TGTGCCAGCGGGACTAGCGGGTCCTACGAGCAGTACTTC. This encodes CASGTSGSYEQYF. The genes are TRBV18 and TRBJ2-7; TRBD2 agrees at 12 bases. The V segment lost 8 bases and the J segment 1 base; nucleotides outside the gene matches: 0. Per the germline V gene, CDR1 is KGHSH and CDR2 is LQKENI. CDR3 length: 13 amino acids.

This chain connects TRBV28 to TRBJ2-3; 9 bases align to TRBD1. The CDR3 spans 14 residues. V dropped 10 bases and J dropped 4; count of bases not matched to a gene: 9. Per germline, CDR1 MDHEN and CDR2 SYDVKM. In DNA, the CDR3 is TGTGCCATCAAGCGGGACAGGGTATCAGATACGCAGTATTTT. Its protein is CAIKRDRVSDTQYF.

V gene TRBV2 combines with J gene TRBJ2-2, with 7 bases identical to TRBD1. With 5 bases clipped from V and 7 bases from J, the junction kept 7 bases outside the gene matches. Germline CDR1 SNHLY, CDR2 FYNNEI. The CDR3 runs to 14 residues. CDR3 in amino acids: CASSLTGRSGELFF. In DNA form, the CDR3 reads TGTGCCAGCAGTCTGACAGGGCGGAGCGGGGAGCTGTTTTTT. The entire variable domain, with the rest obtained from reference TRBV2 and TRBJ2-2, is as follows: EPEVTQTPSHQVTQMGQEVILRCVPISNHLYFYWYRQILGQKVEFLVSFYNNEISEKSEIFDDQFSVERPDGSNFTLKIRSTKLEDSAMYFCASSLTGRSGELFFGEGSRLTVL.

V usage is TRBV10-3 and J usage is TRBJ2-3; D is perhaps TRBD2 (6 bases). V was trimmed by 2 bases and J by 6 bases, leaving 24 bases between them. The germline V gene has CDR1 ENHRY and CDR2 SYGVKD. There are 18 residues in the CDR3. The CDR3: CAISERGWLGRDDDTQYF. As DNA, the CDR3 is TGTGCCATCAGTGAGCGGGGGTGGTTGGGGCGTGATGATGATACGCAGTATTTT.

This clonotype was seen a few times. The rearrangement joins TRBV6-5 to TRBJ1-1; D remains unclear. The CDR3 is made up of 13 amino acids. Trimming removed 0 bases from V and 6 bases from J, with 8 bases in between. Germline V gene sequence: CDR1 MNHEY, CDR2 SVGAGI. In nucleotides, the CDR3 is TGTGCCAGCAGTTACTCGGGTGATCCTGAAGCTTTCTTT. It is translated as CASSYSGDPEAFF.

The rearrangement links TRBV6-5 to TRBJ1-3, with D unresolved. CDR1 MNHEY and CDR2 SVGAGI come from the germline V gene. The CDR3 runs to 14 residues. Between the trimmed V and J ends, which lost 6 bases and 0 bases, there was a span of 9 bases. In DNA form, the CDR3 reads TGTGCCAGCAGCCGGACGGTCTCTGGAAACACCATATATTTT. It is translated as CASSRTVSGNTIYF.

CDR3 bases: TGTGCCAGCAGCTTAGATCTCGGAGGAGGGCAGACCCAGTACTTC. Amino acids: CASSLDLGGGQTQYF. The chain is built from TRBV11-2 and TRBJ2-5; D perhaps matches TRBD2 (6 bases). Trimming removed 0 bases from V and 6 bases from J, with 14 bases in between. This CDR3 spans 15 amino acids. The germline CDR1 and CDR2 sequences are SGHAT and FQNNGV. Supplemented by reference TRBV11-2 and TRBJ2-5, the full variable domain reads EAGVAQSPRYKIIEKRQSVAFWCNPISGHATLYWYQQILGQGPKLLIQFQNNGVVDDSQLPKDRFSAERLKGVDSTLKIQPAKLEDSAVYLCASSLDLGGGQTQYFGPGTRLLVL.

The V and J genes are TRBV12-3 or TRBV12-4 and TRBJ2-7; no reliable D call. The V end was cut by 7 bases, the J end by 2 bases, with 18 bases between. CDR3 length equals 15 residues. CDR3 in amino acids: CASTPSGPAAYEQYF. For the CDR3, the DNA is TGTGCCAGCACCCCGAGTGGCCCGGCCGCCTACGAGCAGTACTTC.

The chain has TRBV5-4 and TRBJ2-1, with 11 bases matching TRBD1. Germline CDR1 and CDR2: SGHNT and YYREEE (reference sequence). Trimming removed 4 bases from V and 10 bases from J; junction bases left unmatched: 10. CDR3 length: 15 residues. The CDR3 loop reads CASSGTGQGEGEQFF. The CDR3 DNA reads as TGTGCCAGCAGCGGGACGGGACAGGGGGAAGGAGAGCAGTTCTTC.

This clonotype was seen more than once but under ten times. The chain joins TRBV12-3 or TRBV12-4 to TRBJ2-5; the match to TRBD2 covers 10 bases. The CDR3 loop spans 15 amino acids. V gave up 4 bases and J gave up 1 base; unmatched junction bases: 3. CDR3 bases: TGTGCCAGCAGTTCTTCTAGCGGGGGCCAAGAGACCCAGTACTTC. Translated: CASSSSSGGQETQYF.

The chain links TRBV15 to TRBJ1-3; D ambiguous. Germline loops: CDR1 LNHNV, CDR2 YYDKDF (reference sequence). The germline V and J ends were trimmed by 5 bases and 0 bases, with 8 bases remaining between them. CDR3 length: 14 residues. As DNA, the CDR3 is TGTGCCACCAGCTCCAGAAACTCTGGAAACACCATATATTTT. This encodes CATSSRNSGNTIYF.

V and J are TRBV4-1 and TRBJ2-3; D possibly corresponds to TRBD1 (5 bases). CDR1 is MGHRA and CDR2 is YSYEKL in the germline V gene. This CDR3 is 21 amino acids long. Trimming removed 0 bases at V and 0 bases at J, with 25 bases between. The DNA for the CDR3 is TGCGCCAGCAGCCAAGACCCGGCTAGGGGCGGCCGAGCTCGTAGCACAGATACGCAGTATTTT. It translates to CASSQDPARGGRARSTDTQYF.

This clonotype appeared a few times. The chain joins TRBV29-1 to TRBJ2-3; 12 bases agree with TRBD2. The V gene's germline CDR1 is SQVTM and CDR2 ANQGSEA. V lost 7 bases, J lost 5 bases, and 7 bases stayed unmatched. The CDR3 has 14 amino acids. CDR3 nucleotide sequence: TGCAGCGAAAGGGCTAGCGGGGGGGGAGATACGCAGTATTTT. This gives the protein CSERASGGGDTQYF.